This T cell receptor (beta chain) is from a study of CD8 T cells in Susac syndrome. Roughly 0.45 to 1 ug RNA was reverse transcribed with random hexamers. TCRdb redid the calling of the immunoSEQ multiplex PCR reads with MiXCR, one entry per CDR3 protein. The sample lists hundreds of thousands of distinct CDR3 sequences, 85% occurring once. Sequencing of TCR beta covered CD8+ and CD4+ T cells obtained from blood. The multiple sclerosis controls were treatment-naive patients, and their relapsing-remitting disease was stable or active. This clonotype has only a few counts. V lost 3 bases to trimming and J lost 4 bases; unmatched junction nucleotides: 15. There are 17 residues in the CDR3. CDR1 and CDR2 from the germline V gene are SGHRS and YFSETQ.

The sample consisted of CD8+ T cells from PBMCs. This receptor was identified in a human donor with multiple sclerosis. V and J are TRBV5-1 and TRBJ2-7; 8 bases line up with TRBD1. The CDR3 DNA is TGCGCCAGCAGCTCCTGGAACCCCGACAGGGGAGGTTACGAGCAGTACTTC. As protein: CASSSWNPDRGGYEQYF.